The 32 T cell receptor beta chains presented below share a single source sample, sequenced in a study of vaccination and CD4 T cells after COVID-19. Their recognized antigens are unknown. With the Oncomine TCR Beta short-read assay, DNA from cultured CD4+ T cells was sequenced. TCRdb used MiXCR to reprocess the PCR reads, holding one entry per CDR3 protein. Here the sample spans more than 9,500 distinct CDR3 sequences, approximately 57% being singletons. Indicated treatment: approximately nine-day PBMC culture with coronavirus spike peptide pools or control peptides (ViraFEST assay). The sample consisted of CD4+ T cells from blood, cultured in vitro. Every receptor here comes from a human donor who had recovered from COVID-19.

The sample holds one count of this clonotype. A read error may be the cause here, since a much bigger clone is one base away. The genes are TRBV7-2 and TRBJ1-5; D gene uncertain. The CDR3 spans 15 residues. Germline loops: CDR1 SGHTA, CDR2 FQGNSA. The V end was cut by 3 bases, the J end by 2 bases, with 11 bases between. The CDR3 DNA reads as TGTGCCAGCAGCTTGAGGGCCTATGGCAATCAGCCCCAGCATTTT. It translates to CASSLRAYGNQPQHF.

The chain joins TRBV10-1 to TRBJ2-1; possibly TRBD2 for D (5 bases). Between the trimmed V and J ends, which lost 3 bases and 7 bases, there was a span of 13 bases. Germline CDR1 and CDR2: WNHNN and SYGVQD (reference sequence). CDR3 length: 14 amino acids. The CDR3, as DNA: TGCGCCAGCAGTGACCCGGGATCAAGGAATGAGCAGTTCTTC. Translated, it gives CASSDPGSRNEQFF.

V gene TRBV20-1 combines with J gene TRBJ1-6, with D perhaps TRBD1 (6 bases). V lost 4 bases, J lost 4 bases, and 14 bases lay in between. CDR3 length: 15 residues. The V gene's germline CDR1 is DFQATT and CDR2 SNEGSKA (reference sequence). CDR3 sequence: CSAIVGAPYNSPLHF. Here the CDR3 DNA reads TGCAGTGCTATAGTGGGGGCTCCATATAATTCACCCCTCCACTTT.

V usage is TRBV30 and J usage is TRBJ2-5; TRBD2 matches at 8 bases. The junction had 4 bases not matched to a gene; V was cut back by 0 bases and J by 7 bases. There are 13 residues in the CDR3. CDR1 and CDR2 (germline): GTSNPN, SVGIG (reference sequence). CDR3 residues: CAWSVAGEGTQYF. In DNA form, the CDR3 reads TGTGCCTGGAGTGTAGCGGGAGAGGGGACCCAGTACTTC.

A few counts support this clonotype. The chain couples TRBV27 to TRBJ2-1; 8 nucleotides line up with TRBD2. The CDR3 consists of 14 residues. The germline gives CDR1 MNHEY, CDR2 SMNVEV (reference sequence). V trimming: 6 bases; J trimming: 7 bases; junction bases outside the gene matches: 8. This CDR3 is CASRDTSGRNEQFF. DNA for the CDR3: TGTGCCAGCAGGGACACTAGCGGAAGGAATGAGCAGTTCTTC.

This rearrangement joins TRBV6-1 to TRBJ2-7, with D perhaps being TRBD1 or TRBD2 (6 bases each). Per the germline V gene, CDR1 is MNHNS and CDR2 is SASEGT. The CDR3 runs to 14 residues. Trimming left V 7 bases short and J 0 bases short, with 13 bases between. The CDR3 here is CASKGGRFSYEQYF. The CDR3 region has the DNA TGTGCCAGCAAAGGGGGGCGCTTCTCCTACGAGCAGTACTTC.

V and J are TRBV20-1 and TRBJ2-3, with 10 bases fitting TRBD2. The J segment lost 6 bases and the V segment lost 6 bases, leaving 12 bases of the junction unmatched. Germline CDR1 reads DFQATT; CDR2 reads SNEGSKA (reference sequence). The CDR3 runs to 15 residues. For the CDR3, the DNA is TGCAGTGCCGCCGTAAGCGGGGGGGCCGGGGATACGCAGTATTTT. Amino acids: CSAAVSGGAGDTQYF.

This clonotype has a handful of counts. V gene TRBV20-1 combines with J gene TRBJ2-5; 11 nucleotides match TRBD2. J gave up 3 bases and V 3 bases, and 6 bases lay outside the gene matches. The CDR3 totals 15 residues. Germline V lookup: CDR1 DFQATT, CDR2 SNEGSKA (reference sequence). Here the CDR3 reads CSASGSGGAEETQYF. Written as DNA, the CDR3 is TGCAGTGCTAGTGGTAGCGGGGGGGCCGAAGAGACCCAGTACTTC.

The rearrangement uses TRBV12-3 or TRBV12-4 and TRBJ1-6; 8 nucleotides match TRBD1. V was clipped by 5 bases and J by 0 bases; unmatched bases: 6. The CDR3 contains 17 residues. CDR3 bases: TGTGCCAGCAGTCCTGGACAGGGTCGCTCCTATAATTCACCCCTCCACTTT. This translates into CASSPGQGRSYNSPLHF.

The chain has TRBV7-9 and TRBJ2-4; 7 bases fit TRBD2. The germline V gene has CDR1 SEHNR and CDR2 FQNEAQ (reference sequence). V dropped 7 bases and J dropped 9; count of bases not matched to a gene: 6. The CDR3 is 12 amino acids. CDR3 region: CASTRGEGIQYF. The CDR3 DNA reads TGTGCCAGCACCCGAGGGGAGGGCATTCAGTACTTC.

This chain links TRBV20-1 with TRBJ1-5; tentative D call: TRBD1 (6 bases). This CDR3 contains 14 residues. V dropped 6 bases and J dropped 2 bases, with 14 bases sitting between them. Germline V CDR1 and CDR2: DFQATT, SNEGSKA (reference sequence). The CDR3 spells CSALRGFGNQPQHF. The CDR3 nucleotides read TGCAGTGCCCTCAGGGGCTTCGGCAATCAGCCCCAGCATTTT.

The V and J genes are TRBV3-1 and TRBJ2-5; no clear D gene. V was shortened by 6 bases and J by 0 bases, with 11 bases between the two germline ends. The length of the CDR3 is 14 residues. CDR1 LGHDT and CDR2 YNNKEL come from the germline V gene (reference sequence). The chain's CDR3 is CASRSTSYQETQYF. The CDR3 DNA is TGTGCCAGCAGATCAACCTCGTACCAAGAGACCCAGTACTTC.

The gene calls are TRBV29-1 and TRBJ1-1; D is undetermined. Germline-derived CDR1 and CDR2 are SQVTM and ANQGSEA. The CDR3 runs to 11 residues. Trimming stripped 6 bases from V and 6 bases from J, with 11 bases between. For the CDR3, the DNA is TGCAGCGTAGGTCGGGGAGCTGAAGCTTTCTTT. Translated, it gives CSVGRGAEAFF.

The chain employs TRBV20-1 and TRBJ2-7; D remains ambiguous. V was trimmed by 6 bases and J by 6 bases, leaving 24 bases between them. This CDR3 spans 15 amino acids. Germline CDR1 and CDR2: DFQATT and SNEGSKA (reference sequence). The CDR3 coding sequence is TGCAGTGCCAAAGGTAGGAACAGAGGAACCGGCGAGCAGTACTTC. Its protein product is CSAKGRNRGTGEQYF.

The chain links TRBV20-1 to TRBJ1-1; 8 bases line up with TRBD1. CDR3 length equals 13 residues. Germline V gives CDR1 DFQATT, CDR2 SNEGSKA (reference sequence). Trimming cost V 6 bases and J 3 bases; bases outside gene matches: 6. The CDR3 spells CSAPGTGYTEAFF. In DNA, the CDR3 is TGCAGTGCCCCCGGGACAGGCTACACTGAAGCTTTCTTT.

This chain connects TRBV7-8 to TRBJ1-2; no reliable D call. CDR1 SGHVS and CDR2 FQNEAQ come from the germline V gene. This CDR3 contains 13 residues. Trimming took 2 bases from V and 0 from J, leaving 4 bases between them. CDR3 nucleotides: TGTGCCAGCAGCTTAATCCCTAACTATGGCTACACCTTC. This sequence encodes CASSLIPNYGYTF.

By share, this clonotype counts as large (0.1 to 1%). V usage is TRBV28 and J usage is TRBJ2-7, with 9 bases fitting TRBD1. This CDR3 contains 14 residues. Trimming cost V 5 bases and J 5 bases; bases outside gene matches: 7. Germline CDR1 reads MDHEN; CDR2 reads SYDVKM. CDR3 protein: CASSPGTGRDEQYF. CDR3 coding DNA: TGTGCCAGCAGTCCCGGGACAGGGCGCGACGAGCAGTACTTC.

The chain is built from TRBV18 and TRBJ1-2; 10 bases agree with TRBD1. Germline V CDR1 and CDR2: KGHSH, LQKENI. The CDR3 totals 15 residues. J gave up 8 bases and V 3 bases, and 9 bases lay outside the gene matches. The chain's CDR3 is CASSPDRGRIVGYTF. The CDR3 bases are TGTGCCAGCTCACCCGACAGGGGGCGCATCGTGGGCTACACCTTC.

The chain has TRBV4-1 and TRBJ1-1; D is uncertain. This CDR3 is 14 amino acids long. Germline V lookup: CDR1 MGHRA, CDR2 YSYEKL. V was cut by 1 base and J by 3 bases, with 9 bases left in between. CDR3 nucleotides: TGCGCCAGCAGCCAAGCAGGACGGCACACTGAAGCTTTCTTT. Its translation is CASSQAGRHTEAFF.

The chain joins TRBV19 to TRBJ2-6; D call uncertain. Germline values: CDR1 LNHDA, CDR2 SQIVND (reference sequence). Trimming removed 7 bases from V and 0 bases from J, with 13 bases in between. The CDR3 sequence is 16 residues long. This CDR3 is CASMDLKSSGANVLTF. The CDR3 bases are TGTGCCAGTATGGATCTTAAGAGCTCTGGGGCCAACGTCCTGACTTTC.

This clonotype was detected only a few times. The gene calls are TRBV28 and TRBJ2-7; possible D gene TRBD1, 6 bases. Trimming took 6 bases from V and 0 from J, leaving 12 bases between them. The germline CDR1 and CDR2 sequences are MDHEN and SYDVKM. The CDR3 runs to 14 residues. The DNA for the CDR3 is TGTGCCAGCAGGAGACAGGTCAGCTCCTACGAGCAGTACTTC. Amino acid sequence: CASRRQVSSYEQYF.

There are a few counts of this clonotype. The V call is TRBV7-3, the J call TRBJ1-6, with D unclear. The V and J ends lost 2 bases and 8 bases respectively, with 10 bases between them. Per germline, CDR1 SGHTA and CDR2 FQGTGA. This CDR3 comprises 14 residues. The CDR3: CASSLDPDYSPLHF. CDR3 bases: TGTGCCAGCAGCTTAGACCCCGACTATTCACCCCTCCACTTT.

The chain couples TRBV20-1 to TRBJ2-1; the D gene could be TRBD1 or TRBD2 (5 bases each). V gave up 3 bases and J gave up 6 bases, with 12 bases separating them. The CDR3 loop spans 13 amino acids. Germline CDR1 and CDR2: DFQATT and SNEGSKA (reference sequence). The chain's CDR3 is CSASRFGGNEQFF. In DNA form, the CDR3 reads TGCAGTGCTAGTCGGTTTGGGGGCAATGAGCAGTTCTTC.

The chain employs TRBV24-1 and TRBJ1-2; D not certain. The V end was cut by 9 bases, the J end by 6 bases, with 13 bases between. Germline CDR1 and CDR2: KGHDR and SFDVKD. The CDR3 covers 12 residues. The CDR3 reads CATGYKEDGYTF. CDR3 nucleotides: TGTGCCACCGGTTACAAGGAGGATGGCTACACCTTC.

This clonotype counts as large. The V gene is TRBV6-1, the J gene TRBJ1-2, with 9 bases lining up with TRBD1. Per germline, CDR1 MNHNS and CDR2 SASEGT. The CDR3 length is 15 residues. With 4 bases clipped from V and 6 bases from J, the junction kept 9 bases outside the gene matches. The CDR3 DNA sequence: TGTGCCAGCAGTGCCAGGACAGGGGCGATCGATGGCTACACCTTC. Protein sequence: CASSARTGAIDGYTF.

The genes are TRBV28 and TRBJ1-3, with TRBD1 identical over 8 bases. The germline gives CDR1 MDHEN, CDR2 SYDVKM. The CDR3 covers 19 residues. V dropped 1 base and J dropped 2; count of bases not matched to a gene: 13. As DNA, the CDR3 is TGTGCCAGCAGTTTATCCCCCGGACAGGGAAGGATAACTGGAAACACCATATATTTT. Protein product: CASSLSPGQGRITGNTIYF.

V is TRBV5-1 and J is TRBJ1-2; the match to TRBD1 covers 8 bases. The CDR3 loop spans 15 amino acids. Germline values: CDR1 SGHRS, CDR2 YFSETQ. J was trimmed by 2 bases and V by 3 bases; bases with no gene match: 6. CDR3 sequence reads: CASSSGQGFNYGYTF. As DNA, the CDR3 is TGCGCCAGCAGCTCCGGACAGGGCTTCAACTATGGCTACACCTTC.

V and J are TRBV19 and TRBJ2-3, with 11 bases aligning to TRBD2. V lost 9 bases, J lost 2 bases, and 13 bases stayed unmatched. The germline CDR1 and CDR2 sequences are LNHDA and SQIVND (reference sequence). The CDR3 has 17 residues. This chain's CDR3 is CASRRPGTSGLTDTQYF. CDR3 bases: TGTGCCAGCCGTCGGCCAGGGACTAGCGGTCTCACAGATACGCAGTATTTT. The complete variable domain, with remaining parts taken from reference TRBV19 and TRBJ2-3, reads DGGITQSPKYLFRKEGQNVTLSCEQNLNHDAMYWYRQDPGQGLRLIYYSQIVNDFQKGDIAEGYSVSREKKESFPLTVTSAQKNPTAFYLCASRRPGTSGLTDTQYFGPGTRLTVL.

The CDR3 loop reads CASSELGVGRGTNEKLFF. DNA for the CDR3: TGTGCCAGCAGTGAACTGGGAGTTGGACGGGGAACTAATGAAAAACTGTTTTTT. The chain is built from TRBV6-1 and TRBJ1-4; D is unresolved. This CDR3 has 18 residues. Germline CDR1 and CDR2: MNHNS and SASEGT. The V end lost 2 bases, the J end lost 1 base, and 17 bases lay between the germline ends.

The rearrangement joins TRBV19 to TRBJ1-2; D is unclear. The V gene lost 4 bases and the J gene lost 2 bases, with 11 bases spanning the gap. CDR3 size: 14 residues. Germline assignment: CDR1 LNHDA and CDR2 SQIVND (reference sequence). CDR3 DNA sequence: TGTGCCAGTAGTAGAGGTGTGCAGAACTATGGCTACACCTTC. It yields the protein CASSRGVQNYGYTF.

This clonotype qualifies as medium-sized. The chain combines TRBV6-5 with TRBJ1-2, with 9 bases that match TRBD1. Germline V lookup: CDR1 MNHEY, CDR2 SVGAGI. V was pared by 0 bases and J by 4 bases, with 6 bases of the junction left unmatched. The CDR3 is made up of 16 amino acids. CDR3 nucleotide sequence: TGTGCCAGCAGTTACTCGTCCCCGGGACAGGGCTATGGCTACACCTTC. It is translated as CASSYSSPGQGYGYTF.

This clonotype showed up just a few times. The gene calls are TRBV6-5 and TRBJ2-7, with D tentatively TRBD1 or TRBD2 (6 bases each). Germline V CDR1 and CDR2: MNHEY, SVGAGI. V lost 4 bases and J 6 bases, leaving 16 bases between the germline ends. CDR3 length: 14 amino acids. DNA of the CDR3: TGTGCCAGCAGTTCCGGGGGCCGACCGACCGAGCAGTACTTC. Protein: CASSSGGRPTEQYF.